This TCR beta chain was recorded in a study of T-cell reconstitution after alpha-beta-depleted transplantation in children. Germline V gives CDR1 DFQATT, CDR2 SNEGSKA (reference sequence). This CDR3 region has 11 residues. Worth noting for this clonotype: At one end the junction does not follow the germline gene, possibly because of a read error.

Molecular barcoding with unique molecular identifiers was used for the TCRbeta library. A single record per CDR3 protein comes from TCRdb applying MiXCR to the PCR reads. The sample records roughly 310,000 distinct CDR3 sequences, around 20% being singletons. Sample: PBMCs, mostly from graft donor cells, taken 180 days after TCRalphabeta/CD19-depleted stem cell transplant. This TCR was sampled from a male patient between 10 and 17 years old who had a stem cell transplant for acute lymphoblastic leukemia, so the T cells may come from the graft donor. The chain combines TRBV20-1 with TRBJ1-2; no firm D call. The CDR3 here is CSARDSLPHPF. The CDR3 bases are TGCAGTGCTAGAGATTCTTTGCCGCACCCCTTC.